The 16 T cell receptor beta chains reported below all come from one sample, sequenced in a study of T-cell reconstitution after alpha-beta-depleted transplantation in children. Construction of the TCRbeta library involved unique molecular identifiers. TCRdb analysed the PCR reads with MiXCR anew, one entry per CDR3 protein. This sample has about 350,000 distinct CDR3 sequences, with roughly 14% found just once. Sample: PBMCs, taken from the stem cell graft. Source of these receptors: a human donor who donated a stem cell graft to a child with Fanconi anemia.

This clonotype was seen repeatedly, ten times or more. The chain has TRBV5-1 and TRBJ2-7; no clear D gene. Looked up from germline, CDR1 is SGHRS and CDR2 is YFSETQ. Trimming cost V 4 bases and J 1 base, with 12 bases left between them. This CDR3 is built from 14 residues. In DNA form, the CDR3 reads TGCGCCAGCAGCCCGGAAAGGATTTCCTACGAGCAGTACTTC. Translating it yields CASSPERISYEQYF.

The CDR3 nucleotides read TGCAGTGCTAGAGAGGGCAGCGTTAACTATGGCTACACCTTC. It specifies CSAREGSVNYGYTF. The chain couples TRBV20-1 to TRBJ1-2; the D is unclear. The germline CDR1 and CDR2 sequences are DFQATT and SNEGSKA (reference sequence). The CDR3 has 14 residues. The V gene lost 0 bases and the J gene lost 1 base, with 9 bases spanning the gap.

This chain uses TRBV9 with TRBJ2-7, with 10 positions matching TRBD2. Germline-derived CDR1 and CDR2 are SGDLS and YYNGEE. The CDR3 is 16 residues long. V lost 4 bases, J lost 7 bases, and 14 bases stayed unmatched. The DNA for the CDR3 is TGTGCCAGCAGCACGACTTCCCACCTAGCGGGGGAAGAGCAGTACTTC. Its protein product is CASSTTSHLAGEEQYF.

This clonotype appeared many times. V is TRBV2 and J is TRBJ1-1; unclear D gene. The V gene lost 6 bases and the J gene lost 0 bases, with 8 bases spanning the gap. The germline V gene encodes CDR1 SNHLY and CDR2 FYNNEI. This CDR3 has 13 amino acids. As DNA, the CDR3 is TGTGCCAGCAGGGTCAGTCTGAACACTGAAGCTTTCTTT. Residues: CASRVSLNTEAFF.

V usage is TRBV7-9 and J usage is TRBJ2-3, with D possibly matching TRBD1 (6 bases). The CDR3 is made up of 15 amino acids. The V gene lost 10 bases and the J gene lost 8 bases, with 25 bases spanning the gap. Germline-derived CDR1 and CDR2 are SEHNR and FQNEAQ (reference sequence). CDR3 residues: CAMSLGLHGRGTQYF. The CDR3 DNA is TGTGCCATGAGCCTGGGGCTACACGGCAGGGGTACGCAGTATTTT.

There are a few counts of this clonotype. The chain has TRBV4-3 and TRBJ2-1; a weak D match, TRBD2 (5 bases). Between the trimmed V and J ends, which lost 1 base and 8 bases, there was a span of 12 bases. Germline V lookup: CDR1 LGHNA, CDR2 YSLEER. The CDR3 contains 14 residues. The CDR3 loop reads CASSQVVGRDEQFF. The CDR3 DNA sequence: TGCGCCAGCAGCCAAGTCGTAGGGAGAGATGAGCAGTTCTTC.

The CDR3 sequence: CASSLNQGEETQYF. For the CDR3, the DNA is TGTGCCAGCTCACTTAATCAGGGGGAAGAGACCCAGTACTTC. The chain recombines TRBV18 with TRBJ2-5; 7 nucleotides agree with TRBD1. V was pared by 4 bases and J by 3 bases, with 5 bases of the junction left unmatched. Germline CDR1 and CDR2: KGHSH and LQKENI. This CDR3 contains 14 residues.

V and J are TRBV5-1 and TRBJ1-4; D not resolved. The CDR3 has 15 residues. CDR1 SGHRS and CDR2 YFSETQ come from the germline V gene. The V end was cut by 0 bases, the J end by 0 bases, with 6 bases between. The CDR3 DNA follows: TGCGCCAGCAGCTTGGACACAGCAACTAATGAAAAACTGTTTTTT. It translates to CASSLDTATNEKLFF. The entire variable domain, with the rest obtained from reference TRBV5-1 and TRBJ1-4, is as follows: KAGVTQTPRYLIKTRGQQVTLSCSPISGHRSVSWYQQTPGQGLQFLFEYFSETQRNKGNFPGRFSGRQFSNSRSEMNVSTLELGDSALYLCASSLDTATNEKLFFGSGTQLSVL.

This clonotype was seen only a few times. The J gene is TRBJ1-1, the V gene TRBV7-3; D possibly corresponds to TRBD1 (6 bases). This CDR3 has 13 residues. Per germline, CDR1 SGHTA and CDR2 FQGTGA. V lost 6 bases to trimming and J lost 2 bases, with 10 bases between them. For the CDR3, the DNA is TGTGCCAGCAGATGGACAGCAAACACTGAAGCTTTCTTT. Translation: CASRWTANTEAFF.

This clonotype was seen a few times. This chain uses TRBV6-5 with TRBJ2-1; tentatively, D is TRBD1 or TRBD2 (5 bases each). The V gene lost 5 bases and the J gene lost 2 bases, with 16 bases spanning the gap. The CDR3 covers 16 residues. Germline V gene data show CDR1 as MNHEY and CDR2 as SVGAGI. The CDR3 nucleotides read TGTGCCAGCAGTCACGGGACGGCCGAAGCCTACAATGAGCAGTTCTTC. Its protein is CASSHGTAEAYNEQFF.

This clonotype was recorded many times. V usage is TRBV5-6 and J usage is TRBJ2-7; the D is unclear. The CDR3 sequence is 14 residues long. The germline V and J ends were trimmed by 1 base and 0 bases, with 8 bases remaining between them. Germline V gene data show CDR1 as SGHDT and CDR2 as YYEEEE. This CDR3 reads CASSLLQSSYEQYV. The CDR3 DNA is TGTGCCAGCAGCTTGCTGCAAAGCTCCTACGAGCAGTACGTC.

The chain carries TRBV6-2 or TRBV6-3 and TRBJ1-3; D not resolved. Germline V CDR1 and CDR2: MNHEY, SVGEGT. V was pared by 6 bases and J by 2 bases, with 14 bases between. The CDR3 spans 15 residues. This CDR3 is CASRRRRLTGNTIYF. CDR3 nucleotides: TGTGCCAGCAGACGACGCAGGCTAACTGGAAACACCATATATTTT.

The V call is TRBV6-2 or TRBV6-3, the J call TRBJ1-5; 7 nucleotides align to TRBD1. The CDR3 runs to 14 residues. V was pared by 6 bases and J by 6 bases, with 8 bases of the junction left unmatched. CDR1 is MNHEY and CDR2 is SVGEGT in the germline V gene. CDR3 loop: CASSHPTGIQPQHF. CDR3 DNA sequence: TGTGCCAGCAGCCACCCGACAGGGATTCAGCCCCAGCATTTT.

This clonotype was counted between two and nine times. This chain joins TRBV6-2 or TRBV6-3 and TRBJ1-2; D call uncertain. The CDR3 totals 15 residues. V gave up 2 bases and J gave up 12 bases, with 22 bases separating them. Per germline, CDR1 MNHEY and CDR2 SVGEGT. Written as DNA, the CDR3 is TGTGCCAGCAGTTACCCGGGGATGAACCCGGGATTGGACACCTTC. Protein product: CASSYPGMNPGLDTF.

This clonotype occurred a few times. The CDR3 DNA reads TGTGCCAGTTATCGTGACTGGAACACCGGGGAGCTGTTTTTT. This translates into CASYRDWNTGELFF. The chain has TRBV2 and TRBJ2-2; no clear D. Per germline, CDR1 SNHLY and CDR2 FYNNEI. V lost 9 bases, J lost 1 base, and 12 bases lay in between. This CDR3 has 14 amino acids.

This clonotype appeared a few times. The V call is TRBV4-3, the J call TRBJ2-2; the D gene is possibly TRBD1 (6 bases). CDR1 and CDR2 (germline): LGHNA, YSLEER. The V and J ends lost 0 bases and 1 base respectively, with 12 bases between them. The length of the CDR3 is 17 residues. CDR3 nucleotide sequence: TGCGCCAGCAGCCAAGAACCGGCAGGGGTGAACACCGGGGAGCTGTTTTTT. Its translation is CASSQEPAGVNTGELFF.